The clone carrying this TCR beta chain has just a few counts. The data were taken from a study of T-cell memory formation after mild COVID-19. CDR1 is DFQATT and CDR2 is SNEGSKA in the germline V gene (reference sequence). The CDR3 loop spans 15 amino acids. Trimming pared 1 base from V and 4 bases from J, leaving 13 bases between. It was 5'RACE with constant-segment primers that produced the TCR alpha and TCR beta cDNA libraries, which carried sample barcodes and UMIs. TCRdb re-analysed the 5' RACE reads in MiXCR, keeping a single row per CDR3 protein. The repertoire consists of 450,000 or so distinct CDR3 sequences, with nearly 25% occurring once and the leading ten covering under 15%.

The sequenced sample consisted of PBMCs or a T cell subset sorted from them (not recorded which). The chain employs TRBV20-1 and TRBJ2-2; TRBD1 is a possible D gene (5 bases). The TCR sequence derives from an adult woman who had mild COVID-19 (a few samples of this study predate the infection). Cell type and time point are not known. CDR3 amino acids: CSARGPGWFTGELFF. The CDR3 region has the DNA TGCAGTGCTAGAGGGCCAGGGTGGTTCACCGGGGAGCTGTTTTTT.